This entry is about one TCR beta chain. Sequencing was performed with immunoSEQ multiplex PCR; in TCRdb, only in-frame clones are kept and a portion is missing. The sample carries about 160,000 clones, 80% recorded once. This record comes from a study of blood T cell repertoires in COVID-19. Study background: Spain, Italy and the United States supplied samples that represented acute and convalescent COVID-19. Sources were T cells, B-cell-depleted T cells, or PBMCs; the material itself was cDNA or gDNA.

The germline gives CDR1 SGHRS, CDR2 YFSETQ. Trimming took 2 bases from V and 1 from J, leaving 13 bases between them. The CDR3 consists of 16 residues. The study recruited people aged roughly 18 to 95 years across around 24 US areas. The recovered donors of Cohort 3 showed two negative PCRs, clearance, or symptom resolution. V usage is TRBV5-1 and J usage is TRBJ1-3, with D perhaps matching TRBD1 (5 bases). The sequencing input was PBMCs or T cells enriched from blood (not recorded which). The sequence came from a woman aged 55-70 years who had recovered from COVID-19. As DNA, the CDR3 is TGCGCCAGCAGCTTCTCCCCTCAGGGATCTGGAAACACCATATATTTT. It translates to CASSFSPQGSGNTIYF. Variable domain in full (rest from reference TRBV5-1 and TRBJ1-3): KAGVTQTPRYLIKTRGQQVTLSCSPISGHRSVSWYQQTPGQGLQFLFEYFSETQRNKGNFPGRFSGRQFSNSRSEMNVSTLELGDSALYLCASSFSPQGSGNTIYFGEGSWLTVV.